A selection of T cell receptor beta chains follows, all from one sample in a study of beta chain features in type 1 diabetes. TCRdb keeps only in-frame clones here, not all; method: immunoSEQ multiplex PCR. Found here are about 650,000 clones, approximately 13% of them singletons; the top ten hold 0.095% to 0.15%. The source material was naive CD4+ T cells from blood. The origin of the receptors is a man between 25 and 39 years old with type 1 diabetes. The conserved cysteine and the conserved F or W are not part of the CDR3 here.

v_call | cdr3_aa
TRBV30 | AWSVGTPGELF
TRBV29-1 | SAGTGIESTEAF
TRBV2 | ASSSTGTSNTGELF
TRBV11-2 | ASSLREFQPQH
TRBV2 | ASRRSGSADTQY
TRBV7-3 | ASSLQGNSPLH
TRBV7-3 | ASGTGLAADTQY
TRBV7-2 | ASSRTGYAIEQY
TRBV30 | AWSRAGNQPQH
TRBV5-1 | ASSYTQGPSTGEQY
TRBV19 | ASRDPAGTDTQY
TRBV5-1 | ASSLQPTGSYEQY
TRBV27 | ASSFLEAGNYGYT
TRBV5-1 | ASSLEGQINTEAF
TRBV7-9 | ASSLGTEPYEQY